This T cell receptor beta chain was found in a study of blood T cell repertoires in COVID-19. Looking at the study overall: There were acute and convalescent COVID-19 samples, and they came from the United States, Italy and Spain. T cells, B-cell-depleted T cells, or PBMCs supplied cDNA or gDNA.

Seattle participants joined during active infection and were tracked over time. Authors' data handling: It was from reference gene primer amplification that nucleated cell counts were estimated. Profiling relied on immunoSEQ multiplex PCR, and the TCRdb table lists in-frame clones only, not all of them. Clonal size and the V and J genes are those of that table, whereas D and trimming came from the DNA. The sample carries some 100,000 clones, 88% recorded once. This CDR3 region has 15 residues. Germline V gene lookup returns CDR1 SQVTM and CDR2 ANQGSEA. V shed 4 bases and J 3 bases; nucleotides not matched to a gene: 7.

The source of this sequence is a man between 50 and 59 years old with COVID-19, enrolled during active disease. The chain combines TRBV29-1 with TRBJ2-1, with 9 nucleotides matching TRBD2. Input material: peripheral blood. CDR3 sequence reads: CSVVGIAGDYNEQFF. The CDR3 region has the DNA TGCAGCGTTGTCGGAATAGCGGGGGACTACAATGAGCAGTTCTTC.